This is a list of T cell receptor beta chains from one sample in a study of molecular identifiers for immune sequencing clone quantification. MiXCR, applied by TCRdb to the PCR reads, yields one record per CDR3 protein. This table holds around 470,000 distinct CDR3 sequences, about a fifth found once. Sample: naive CD8+ T cells from blood, with Jurkat cell RNA spiked in. The receptors were gathered from a human donor in good health. Some libraries in this study had Jurkat cell RNA spiked in. Each CDR3 is given with its conserved first and last residue. A D gene is named only where the DNA matches it firmly. A row's size may be missing; if present it is once, few, many or a size class.

CASSPTSLGSGREVPGELFF	TGCGCCAGCAGCCCTACCTCGTTGGGTAGCGGGAGGGAGGTTCCCGGGGAGCTGTTTTTT	.	TRBD2	TRBV4-3	TRBJ2-2
CASSPGDRGYEQFF	TGCGCCAGCAGCCCGGGGGACAGGGGTTATGAGCAGTTCTTC	many	TRBD1	TRBV4-1	TRBJ2-1
CASSPGALAGESTDTQYF	TGTGCCAGCAGCCCAGGAGCCCTCGCGGGGGAAAGCACAGATACGCAGTATTTT	few	TRBD2	TRBV13	TRBJ2-3
CASSKGLAGVSYEQYF	TGTGCCAGCAGTAAAGGACTAGCGGGGGTTTCCTACGAGCAGTACTTC	.	TRBD2	TRBV6-2/TRBV6-3	TRBJ2-7
CASGHRTGIANYGYTF	TGTGCTAGTGGTCACAGAACAGGGATAGCTAACTATGGCTACACCTTC	.	.	TRBV12-5	TRBJ1-2
CSASDAGGAGNQPQHF	TGCAGTGCTAGTGATGCAGGGGGCGCGGGCAATCAGCCCCAGCATTTT	.	TRBD1	TRBV20-1	TRBJ1-5
CASSLSSGSYEQYF	TGTGCCAGCAGCTTGTCTAGCGGGAGCTACGAGCAGTACTTC	many	TRBD2	TRBV5-4	TRBJ2-7
CASRPLAGVVSYEQYF	TGTGCCAGCAGACCGTTAGCGGGAGTAGTTTCCTACGAGCAGTACTTC	many	TRBD2	TRBV28	TRBJ2-7
CASTKDSPTFF	TGTGCCAGCACCAAGGACAGTCCGACTTTCTTT	few	.	TRBV12-3/TRBV12-4	TRBJ1-1
CASSPSGNTEAFF	TGTGCCAGCAGCCCCAGCGGGAACACTGAAGCTTTCTTT	many	.	TRBV7-8	TRBJ1-1
CASSQEGDRGSYGYTF	TGCGCCAGCAGCCAAGAGGGGGACAGAGGAAGCTATGGCTACACCTTC	.	TRBD1	TRBV4-1	TRBJ1-2
CASSRIWGGQNTEAFF	TGTGCCAGCAGTCGCATATGGGGGGGACAGAACACTGAAGCTTTCTTT	many	.	TRBV12-3/TRBV12-4	TRBJ1-1
CASSLYAGQNYGYTF	TGTGCCAGCAGTTTATACGCCGGGCAGAACTATGGCTACACCTTC	.	.	TRBV28	TRBJ1-2
CASKPGQGSYNEQFF	TGTGCCAGTAAACCGGGACAGGGCTCCTACAATGAGCAGTTCTTC	.	TRBD1	TRBV19	TRBJ2-1
CASSLDMGATGWGYGYTF	TGTGCCAGCAGCCTCGATATGGGCGCTACAGGATGGGGGTATGGCTACACCTTC	many	.	TRBV7-2	TRBJ1-2
CASTETGRPQYF	TGTGCCAGTACAGAGACAGGGAGACCGCAGTATTTT	many	TRBD1	TRBV19	TRBJ2-3
CASRTPAGSYGYTF	TGTGCCAGCAGGACTCCGGCAGGGAGCTATGGCTACACCTTC	few	.	TRBV6-2/TRBV6-3	TRBJ1-2
CASSFIAGGLSSYEQYF	TGTGCCAGCAGCTTCATAGCGGGAGGCTTAAGCTCCTACGAGCAGTACTTC	few	TRBD2	TRBV7-2	TRBJ2-7
CAWSDRSIGVEQFF	TGTGCCTGGAGTGATCGATCAATAGGAGTGGAGCAGTTCTTC	many	.	TRBV30	TRBJ2-1
CASSQGQGAGWEKYF	TGCGCCAGCAGCCAAGGACAGGGGGCTGGGTGGGAGAAGTACTTC	few	TRBD1	TRBV4-1	TRBJ2-7
CASSFDFYTQYF	TGTGCCAGCAGTTTTGACTTTTATACGCAGTATTTT	.	.	TRBV27	TRBJ2-3
CASSHETGGAFYNSPLHF	TGTGCCAGCAGCCATGAGACAGGGGGCGCTTTCTATAATTCACCCCTCCACTTT	few	TRBD1	TRBV14	TRBJ1-6
CASSLYHGASGPNTGELFF	TGTGCCAGCAGCTTGTATCATGGGGCGTCGGGACCCAACACCGGGGAGCTGTTTTTT	.	.	TRBV11-2	TRBJ2-2
CASSLEAGNTDTQYF	TGTGCCAGCAGCTTGGAAGCAGGGAACACAGATACGCAGTATTTT	.	.	TRBV5-3	TRBJ2-3
CASSLLAGPPQETQYF	TGTGCCAGCAGCTTACTAGCGGGGCCTCCCCAAGAGACCCAGTACTTC	.	TRBD2	TRBV7-9	TRBJ2-5
CAWSGGLDEQFF	TGTGCCTGGAGTGGAGGTCTCGATGAGCAGTTCTTC	few	.	TRBV30	TRBJ2-1
CASSLSTHPYEQCF	TGTGCCAGCAGTTTATCGACGCACCCCTACGAGCAGTGCTTC	.	.	TRBV27	TRBJ2-7
CASSLEGRSYEQYF	TGTGCCAGCAGCTTAGAAGGGCGCTCCTACGAGCAGTACTTC	many	.	TRBV7-2	TRBJ2-7
CASSLDEGPGYEQYF	TGTGCCAGCAGCTTAGATGAGGGGCCGGGTTACGAGCAGTACTTC	.	.	TRBV7-7	TRBJ2-7
CASGNNYGYTF	TGTGCCTCCGGAAACAACTATGGCTACACCTTC	few	.	TRBV12-3/TRBV12-4	TRBJ1-2
CASRAGTGGEQYF	TGTGCCAGCAGGGCCGGGACAGGGGGTGAGCAGTACTTC	few	TRBD1	TRBV27	TRBJ2-7
CASRGTSEGAFSTDTQYF	TGTGCCAGCAGGGGGACTAGCGAGGGGGCCTTTAGCACAGATACGCAGTATTTT	.	TRBD2	TRBV27	TRBJ2-3
CASSVGNPDSRNYYGYTF	TGTGCCAGCAGCGTAGGAAACCCGGACAGCAGGAACTACTATGGCTACACCTTC	few	.	TRBV9	TRBJ1-2
CASTGGLRSMLGTIYF	TGTGCCAGCACCGGGGGACTACGTTCGATGCTGGGCACCATATATTTT	.	.	TRBV2	TRBJ1-3
CASSQSKAGGQGHQPQHF	TGTGCCAGCAGCCAGTCGAAGGCCGGGGGCCAGGGGCATCAGCCCCAGCATTTT	many	.	TRBV14	TRBJ1-5
CASSWAAYNEQFF	TGTGCCAGCAGTTGGGCAGCCTACAATGAGCAGTTCTTC	many	.	TRBV19	TRBJ2-1
CASSPTTDTQYF	TGTGCCAGCAGTCCCACTACAGATACGCAGTATTTT	.	.	TRBV27	TRBJ2-3
CASSHRGTYNEQFF	TGTGCCAGCAGTCACAGGGGGACCTACAATGAGCAGTTCTTC	few	TRBD1	TRBV28	TRBJ2-1
CASSSLLEGRNSPLHF	TGTGCCAGCAGCTCCCTATTGGAGGGAAGGAATTCACCCCTCCACTTT	many	.	TRBV7-2	TRBJ1-6
CASKGQGYEQYF	TGTGCCAGCAAGGGACAGGGATACGAGCAGTACTTC	many	TRBD1	TRBV6-1	TRBJ2-7
CASSESRLYEQYF	TGCGCCAGCAGTGAGTCCCGGCTCTACGAGCAGTACTTC	.	.	TRBV10-1	TRBJ2-7